The following is a T cell receptor (beta chain) sequence with its context. Clones were read by immunoSEQ multiplex PCR, and TCRdb kept only the in-frame ones, dropping some. The sample consists of 95,000 to 150,000 clones, 82% of them appearing once. The data derive from a study of blood T cell repertoires in COVID-19. CDR1 is PRHDT, CDR2 FYEKMQ, per germline (reference sequence). The CDR3 extends over 15 amino acids. V was trimmed by 5 bases and J by 1 base, leaving 14 bases between them. The receptor was derived from a woman aged 70-85 years with acute or convalescent COVID-19. V usage is TRBV13 and J usage is TRBJ1-1; TRBD1 might be the D (6 bases). The sample comprised peripheral blood. CDR3 in amino acids: CASSPPQGSNTEAFF. CDR3 bases: TGTGCCAGCAGCCCCCCACAGGGATCGAACACTGAAGCTTTCTTT. Based on the CDR3 plus reference TRBV13 and TRBJ1-1, the full variable domain is AAGVIQSPRHLIKEKRETATLKCYPIPRHDTVYWYQQGPGQDPQFLISFYEKMQSDKGSIPDRFSAQQFSDYHSELNMSSLELGDSALYFCASSPPQGSNTEAFFGQGTRLTVV.